These T cell receptor beta chains were read from a single sample in a study of T cell changes during pregnancy in multiple sclerosis. Only in-frame clones appear in the TCRdb table, and some are missing; sequencing was by immunoSEQ multiplex PCR. The sample shows more than 40,000 clones, 91% of them seen only once. The input for sequencing was CD8+ T cells from peripheral blood mononuclear cells, taken after pregnancy. The receptors here all came from a female donor with multiple sclerosis, enrolled in a pregnancy study. Each CDR3 is given without its conserved first and last residue.

CDR3aa: ASSGTGFTGELF
j_gene: TRBJ2-2
v_gene: TRBV6-5

CDR3aa: ASSSGTGGADTQY
j_gene: TRBJ2-3
v_gene: TRBV11-2

CDR3aa: ASSLAGGPRETQY
j_gene: TRBJ2-5
v_gene: TRBV13

CDR3aa: ASSQVITSGSTDTQY
j_gene: TRBJ2-3
v_gene: TRBV14

CDR3aa: ASSVVASSDNEQF
j_gene: TRBJ2-1
v_gene: TRBV9

CDR3aa: ARSHFLDRFNEKLF
j_gene: TRBJ1-4
v_gene: TRBV5-3

CDR3aa: ASSPVSRTGPYEQY
j_gene: TRBJ2-7
v_gene: TRBV11-2

CDR3aa: ASSLGTGWGNYGYT
j_gene: TRBJ1-2
v_gene: TRBV7-2

CDR3aa: ATLRQGSEQY
j_gene: TRBJ2-7
v_gene: TRBV2

CDR3aa: ASSLKAVSSYEQY
j_gene: TRBJ2-7
v_gene: TRBV5-5

CDR3aa: ASSVPRGNNSPLH
j_gene: TRBJ1-6
v_gene: TRBV7-2

CDR3aa: ASSFGGSNQPQH
j_gene: TRBJ1-5
v_gene: TRBV9

CDR3aa: ASSFLAGELDTQY
j_gene: TRBJ2-3
v_gene: TRBV6-4

CDR3aa: ASSSLQGFDEQF
j_gene: TRBJ2-1
v_gene: TRBV6-6

CDR3aa: ASSEGLDYGYT
j_gene: TRBJ1-2
v_gene: TRBV9

CDR3aa: ASSYPADTQY
j_gene: TRBJ2-3
v_gene: TRBV6-5

CDR3aa: ASSTTKRTGELF
j_gene: TRBJ2-2
v_gene: TRBV19

CDR3aa: ASSGRVKGTEAF
j_gene: TRBJ1-1
v_gene: TRBV5-6

CDR3aa: ASSTGRDRYYEQY
j_gene: TRBJ2-7
v_gene: TRBV5-1

CDR3aa: ASSPLAPGTDTQY
j_gene: TRBJ2-3
v_gene: TRBV5-1

CDR3aa: ASSLGTGLLMGDTQY
j_gene: TRBJ2-3
v_gene: TRBV11-3

CDR3aa: ASSQEGDEKLF
j_gene: TRBJ1-4
v_gene: TRBV14

CDR3aa: ASSHYFGGGSTDTQY
j_gene: TRBJ2-3
v_gene: TRBV5-4

CDR3aa: ASAEAGTYTEAF
j_gene: TRBJ1-1
v_gene: TRBV2

CDR3aa: ASSHHRAESFSGNTIY
j_gene: TRBJ1-3
v_gene: TRBV4-1

CDR3aa: ASSQGRTAGTEAF
j_gene: TRBJ1-1
v_gene: TRBV4-3

CDR3aa: ATSREYGSYYEQY
j_gene: TRBJ2-7
v_gene: TRBV15

CDR3aa: ASSIRGGALKDEQY
j_gene: TRBJ2-7
v_gene: TRBV19

CDR3aa: ASSPKTLTVTGELF
j_gene: TRBJ2-2
v_gene: TRBV4-1

CDR3aa: ASSQYGGTYATDTQY
j_gene: TRBJ2-3
v_gene: TRBV16

CDR3aa: ASSLDDRPYEQY
j_gene: TRBJ2-7
v_gene: TRBV5-8

CDR3aa: ASSLHGGIVYEQY
j_gene: TRBJ2-7
v_gene: TRBV28

CDR3aa: ASSSTGGSGNTIY
j_gene: TRBJ1-3
v_gene: TRBV5-1

CDR3aa: ASSTTSGTPYEQY
j_gene: TRBJ2-7
v_gene: TRBV19

CDR3aa: AWSVSRIASPLH
j_gene: TRBJ1-6
v_gene: TRBV30

CDR3aa: ASSPDSNEQY
j_gene: TRBJ2-7
v_gene: TRBV6-5

CDR3aa: ASSFGPGGGEQY
j_gene: TRBJ2-7
v_gene: TRBV19

CDR3aa: ASTGTSGGNEQF
j_gene: TRBJ2-1
v_gene: TRBV27

CDR3aa: ASSYPGSYEQY
j_gene: TRBJ2-7
v_gene: TRBV6-5

CDR3aa: ASSLVGGRDEQY
j_gene: TRBJ2-7
v_gene: TRBV5-1